This T cell receptor beta chain was captured in a study of post-analysis software for immune sequencing data. Study-level background: Recorded disease courses covered relapsing-remitting, secondary progressive and progressive-relapsing multiple sclerosis. Some patients had no subtype annotation.

Unique molecular identifiers were carried by the TCR beta cDNA libraries. T cells numbering about 0.95 to 10 million gave rise to roughly 550,000 cDNA molecules. TCRdb re-analysed the PCR reads in MiXCR, keeping a single row per CDR3 protein. The sample carries about half a million distinct CDR3 sequences, 30% to 40% recorded once. Broader study findings: Patients had higher frequencies than controls of five or six TRBV segments, including TRBV5-6, TRBV5-1 and TRBV20-1. Versus controls, multiple sclerosis patients showed significantly lower diversity (normalized Chao1).

This clonotype has just a few counts. The antigen is not known. This CDR3 has 14 residues. The V and J ends lost 10 bases and 5 bases, in that order; junction bases with no gene match: 11. Germline CDR1 is MNHEY and CDR2 is SVGAGI. The rearrangement joins TRBV6-5 to TRBJ2-7, with 10 bases lining up with TRBD2. The source of this sequence is a girl under 18 with multiple sclerosis. The specimen was blood. The CDR3 loop reads CATQRGGPRHEQYF. The CDR3 coding sequence is TGTGCCACCCAGCGGGGGGGCCCTCGGCACGAGCAGTACTTC.